This T cell receptor beta chain was captured by sequencing in a study of blood T cell repertoires in COVID-19. Looking at the study overall: The cDNA or gDNA used as material had been derived from T cells, B-cell-depleted T cells, or PBMCs.

This CDR3 spans 14 amino acids. The junction had 2 bases not matched to a gene; V was cut back by 4 bases and J by 2 bases. From germline, CDR1 is SEHNR and CDR2 FQNEAQ (reference sequence). In the study's own analysis: Nucleated cell number was recorded as an estimate derived from reference gene primer amplification. Only in-frame clones appear in the TCRdb table, and some are missing; sequencing was by immunoSEQ multiplex PCR. The V and J calls and the clone size are those of that table, but D and trimming were determined from the DNA. The sample has 300,000 or so clones; around 86% are singletons.

The material sequenced was peripheral blood. The clonotype was recovered from a man aged 50-60 years with active or convalescent COVID-19. This sequence joins TRBV7-9 and TRBJ2-7; 10 bases match TRBD1. The CDR3 loop is CASSYGTGAYEQYF. In DNA, the CDR3 is TGTGCCAGCAGCTACGGGACAGGGGCCTACGAGCAGTACTTC.